Each of the 27 T cell receptor beta chains below was sequenced from the same sample in a study of identifying expanded T cells in peripheral blood. Profiling relied on immunoSEQ multiplex PCR, and the TCRdb table lists in-frame clones only, not all of them. The table has 120,000 or so clones, approximately 80% seen once. Input material: blood. These receptors were obtained from a person between 18 and 75 years old in good health.

J is TRBJ2-5 and V is TRBV10-3; 8 nucleotides agree with TRBD1. The V gene end was trimmed by 6 bases and the J gene end by 2 bases; junction bases not matched to a gene: 2. Looked up from germline, CDR1 is ENHRY and CDR2 is SYGVKD. The CDR3 has 13 residues. This CDR3 is CAIRGQEQETQYF. The CDR3 nucleotides read TGTGCCATCAGGGGACAGGAACAAGAGACCCAGTACTTC.

This chain links TRBV6-6 with TRBJ2-2; 9 nucleotides line up with TRBD2. This CDR3 contains 15 residues. V shed 6 bases, J shed 0 bases, and the junction held 2 bases outside the gene matches. Germline CDR1 reads MNHNY; CDR2 reads SVGAGI (reference sequence). CDR3 protein: CASRWTSANTGELFF. CDR3 in DNA: TGTGCCAGCAGATGGACTAGCGCGAACACCGGGGAGCTGTTTTTT.

The V call is TRBV7-6, the J call TRBJ2-7; D ambiguous. The CDR3 spans 13 residues. V gave up 4 bases and J gave up 2 bases, with 9 bases separating them. CDR1 and CDR2 (germline): SGHVS, FNYEAQ. In DNA, the CDR3 is TGTGCCAGCAGCTCAGGACGGACCTACGAGCAGTACTTC. Amino acids: CASSSGRTYEQYF.

The CDR3 reads CASSLDTGGSYNEQFF. CDR3 bases: TGCGCCAGCAGCTTAGACACAGGGGGCTCCTACAATGAGCAGTTCTTC. The chain couples TRBV5-1 to TRBJ2-1; 8 nucleotides match TRBD1. Per germline, CDR1 SGHRS and CDR2 YFSETQ. Germline trimming cut 2 bases from V and 0 bases from J; bases unmatched to any gene: 4. The CDR3 sequence is 16 residues long.

The rearrangement uses TRBV11-2 and TRBJ1-6; 7 nucleotides align to TRBD1. V gave up 2 bases and J gave up 9 bases; unmatched junction bases: 7. This CDR3 has 15 amino acids. The germline CDR1 and CDR2 sequences are SGHAT and FQNNGV. In DNA, the CDR3 is TGTGCCAGCAGCTTAATGGCAGGGGGGAGTTCACCCCTCCACTTT. The encoded protein is CASSLMAGGSSPLHF. The full variable domain, in which reference TRBV11-2 and TRBJ1-6 provide the parts outside the CDR3, is EAGVAQSPRYKIIEKRQSVAFWCNPISGHATLYWYQQILGQGPKLLIQFQNNGVVDDSQLPKDRFSAERLKGVDSTLKIQPAKLEDSAVYLCASSLMAGGSSPLHFGNGTRLTVT.

The rearrangement uses TRBV2 and TRBJ2-7, with D perhaps given as TRBD1 or TRBD2 (5 bases each). V was cut by 5 bases and J by 3 bases, with 8 bases left in between. This CDR3 is built from 12 residues. CDR1 is SNHLY and CDR2 is FYNNEI in the germline V gene. The CDR3 bases are TGTGCCAGCAGTCGGGACGGCTACGAGCAGTACTTC. It is translated as CASSRDGYEQYF.

V is TRBV27 and J is TRBJ1-2; D is ambiguous. The CDR3 extends over 15 amino acids. Germline V lookup: CDR1 MNHEY, CDR2 SMNVEV (reference sequence). Trimming took 3 bases from V and 7 from J, leaving 18 bases between them. CDR3 amino acids: CASSLSVGGRGGYTF. The DNA of the CDR3 is TGTGCCAGCAGTTTGTCCGTCGGCGGGCGGGGTGGCTACACCTTC.

The chain carries TRBV20-1 and TRBJ1-5; D is unresolved. Germline CDR1 reads DFQATT; CDR2 reads SNEGSKA (reference sequence). V lost 5 bases and J lost 12, with 11 bases in between. This CDR3 spans 10 amino acids. The CDR3 reads CSAGRGDQHF. The CDR3, as DNA: TGCAGTGCTGGCCGCGGGGACCAGCATTTT.

The CDR3 region has the DNA TGTGCCAGTAGCCCACTCAGGGCAGGGGAATCATCTGGGGCCAACGTCCTGACTTTC. Protein sequence: CASSPLRAGESSGANVLTF. This chain uses TRBV19 with TRBJ2-6, with D perhaps TRBD1 (6 bases). CDR1 LNHDA and CDR2 SQIVND come from the germline V gene (reference sequence). The CDR3 runs 19 residues. V was trimmed by 6 bases and J by 1 base, leaving 22 bases between them.

The V and J genes are TRBV5-6 and TRBJ1-6; D gene uncertain. V lost 1 base to trimming and J lost 8 bases, with 16 bases between them. The CDR3 length is 16 residues. Germline CDR1 and CDR2: SGHDT and YYEEEE. The CDR3 loop reads CASSLIGSGRDSPLHF. The CDR3 region has the DNA TGTGCCAGCAGCTTGATTGGATCCGGGAGGGATTCACCCCTCCACTTT.

The chain couples TRBV27 to TRBJ2-7; 9 positions match TRBD1. The CDR3 contains 15 residues. J gave up 2 bases and V 4 bases, and 6 bases lay outside the gene matches. CDR1 and CDR2 from the germline V gene are MNHEY and SMNVEV (reference sequence). CDR3 residues: CASSSPGQGAYEQYF. The CDR3 nucleotides read TGTGCCAGCAGTTCCCCGGGACAGGGCGCCTACGAGCAGTACTTC.

This clone showed up just a few times. The J gene is TRBJ1-6, the V gene TRBV2; TRBD1 matches at 11 bases. The trim removed 6 bases at V and 8 bases at J, leaving 3 bases unmatched. CDR1 is SNHLY and CDR2 is FYNNEI in the germline V gene. The CDR3 runs 14 residues. CDR3: CASSRTGGYSPLHF. The CDR3 DNA reads TGTGCCAGCAGCCGGACAGGGGGCTATTCACCCCTCCACTTT. The entire variable domain, with the rest obtained from reference TRBV2 and TRBJ1-6, is as follows: EPEVTQTPSHQVTQMGQEVILRCVPISNHLYFYWYRQILGQKVEFLVSFYNNEISEKSEIFDDQFSVERPDGSNFTLKIRSTKLEDSAMYFCASSRTGGYSPLHFGNGTRLTVT.

The rearrangement links TRBV29-1 to TRBJ2-5; 9 bases fit TRBD1. The CDR3 is 13 residues long. V shed 4 bases, J shed 4 bases, and the junction held 4 bases outside the gene matches. Germline V gives CDR1 SQVTM, CDR2 ANQGSEA. This CDR3 reads CSVGGTGRETQYF. CDR3 coding DNA: TGCAGCGTTGGGGGGACAGGGAGAGAGACCCAGTACTTC. Complete variable domain (other parts from reference TRBV29-1 and TRBJ2-5): SAVISQKPSRDICQRGTSLTIQCQVDSQVTMMFWYRQQPGQSLTLIATANQGSEATYESGFVIDKFPISRPNLTFSTLTVSNMSPEDSSIYLCSVGGTGRETQYFGPGTRLLVL.

This rearrangement joins TRBV9 to TRBJ1-1; 9 positions match TRBD1. CDR1 SGDLS and CDR2 YYNGEE come from the germline V gene. The CDR3 has 16 residues. Trimming at V came to 0 bases and at J to 5 bases, leaving 8 bases not matched to a gene. The CDR3 DNA reads as TGTGCCAGCAGCGTAGAAGGGACAGGGAGTAGAACTGAAGCTTTCTTT. It is translated as CASSVEGTGSRTEAFF. Filled out from reference TRBV9 and TRBJ1-1, the complete variable domain reads DSGVTQTPKHLITATGQRVTLRCSPRSGDLSVYWYQQSLDQGLQFLIQYYNGEERAKGNILERFSAQQFPDLHSELNLSSLELGDSALYFCASSVEGTGSRTEAFFGQGTRLTVV.

The chain employs TRBV19 and TRBJ1-2; D is perhaps TRBD1 (6 bases). The V gene lost 5 bases and the J gene lost 6 bases, with 19 bases spanning the gap. The CDR3 is made up of 15 amino acids. Germline values: CDR1 LNHDA, CDR2 SQIVND (reference sequence). The CDR3 region is CASSATRGSFDGYTF. Here the CDR3 DNA reads TGTGCCAGTAGTGCGACTAGGGGGTCGTTTGATGGCTACACCTTC.

This clone has more than one count but fewer than ten. This chain links TRBV7-2 with TRBJ1-6, with 7 bases that match TRBD1. V lost 8 bases, J lost 13 bases, and 8 bases stayed unmatched. Germline values: CDR1 SGHTA, CDR2 FQGNSA. There are 12 residues in the CDR3. The CDR3 loop is CASGTASDPLHF. Written as DNA, the CDR3 is TGTGCCAGCGGGACAGCTTCAGATCCCCTCCACTTT.

The rearrangement links TRBV7-6 to TRBJ2-5, with TRBD2 identical over 7 bases. V lost 5 bases, J lost 5 bases, and 5 bases stayed unmatched. Looked up from germline, CDR1 is SGHVS and CDR2 is FNYEAQ. This CDR3 has 13 amino acids. Written as DNA, the CDR3 is TGTGCCAGCAGCCGGGGACTACAGGAGACCCAGTACTTC. Protein sequence: CASSRGLQETQYF.

This clone has ten or more counts. The chain uses TRBV30 and TRBJ2-2, with 9 bases fitting TRBD1. The germline gives CDR1 GTSNPN, CDR2 SVGIG (reference sequence). V shed 4 bases, J shed 2 bases, and the junction held 5 bases outside the gene matches. The CDR3 is made up of 15 amino acids. The CDR3 DNA is TGTGCCTGGAATACAGGGGGCTTAAACACCGGGGAGCTGTTTTTT. It translates to CAWNTGGLNTGELFF.

This clone was seen once. V is TRBV7-9 and J is TRBJ2-7; 10 bases fit TRBD1. CDR3 length equals 16 residues. J lost 5 bases, V lost 5 bases, and 12 bases had no gene match. The V gene's germline CDR1 is SEHNR and CDR2 FQNEAQ (reference sequence). CDR3 in DNA: TGTGCCAGCAGCCCATATTCCGGGACAGGGGAACACGAGCAGTACTTC. Amino acids: CASSPYSGTGEHEQYF.

The V and J genes are TRBV27 and TRBJ2-3; D might be TRBD1 (5 bases). Trimming removed 5 bases at V and 4 bases at J, with 10 bases between. The CDR3 spans 13 residues. Germline V gene data show CDR1 as MNHEY and CDR2 as SMNVEV (reference sequence). CDR3 nucleotides: TGTGCCAGCAGTCTATGGGGCGCAGATACGCAGTATTTT. Its protein product is CASSLWGADTQYF.

The chain links TRBV19 to TRBJ2-2, with D maybe TRBD1 (5 bases). The CDR3 totals 15 residues. V gave up 1 base and J gave up 6 bases, with 12 bases separating them. Germline assignment: CDR1 LNHDA and CDR2 SQIVND (reference sequence). The CDR3 bases are TGTGCCAGTAGTATAGGGACACTTGGCGCCGGGGAGCTGTTTTTT. It specifies CASSIGTLGAGELFF. The complete variable domain, with remaining parts taken from reference TRBV19 and TRBJ2-2, reads DGGITQSPKYLFRKEGQNVTLSCEQNLNHDAMYWYRQDPGQGLRLIYYSQIVNDFQKGDIAEGYSVSREKKESFPLTVTSAQKNPTAFYLCASSIGTLGAGELFFGEGSRLTVL.

This chain connects TRBV2 to TRBJ2-2, with D tentatively TRBD1 or TRBD2 (5 bases each). Germline values: CDR1 SNHLY, CDR2 FYNNEI. The V gene lost 3 bases and the J gene lost 4 bases, with 12 bases spanning the gap. This CDR3 is 15 amino acids long. This CDR3 is CASSDPLGPTGELFF. In DNA, the CDR3 is TGTGCCAGCAGTGATCCACTGGGACCCACCGGGGAGCTGTTTTTT.

CDR3 loop: CASSQDPTGETGANVLTF. Here the CDR3 DNA reads TGCGCCAGCAGCCAAGATCCCACAGGGGAGACTGGGGCCAACGTCCTGACTTTC. This chain links TRBV4-1 with TRBJ2-6, with TRBD1 matching over 7 bases. J gave up 2 bases and V 0 bases, and 7 bases lay outside the gene matches. This CDR3 region has 18 residues. The germline V gene encodes CDR1 MGHRA and CDR2 YSYEKL.

The chain joins TRBV2 to TRBJ1-2; D gene unclear. This CDR3 has 11 residues. Germline CDR1 reads SNHLY; CDR2 reads FYNNEI. Trimming took 8 bases from V and 6 from J, leaving 10 bases between them. In DNA, the CDR3 is TGTGCCAGCGGGGTACTCGATGGCTACACCTTC. Translated: CASGVLDGYTF.

A few counts support this clone. The chain carries TRBV11-2 and TRBJ1-2; D is unclear. This CDR3 is 14 amino acids long. Deletions cut 1 base from V and 0 bases from J, with 6 bases between. Germline V gene sequence: CDR1 SGHAT, CDR2 FQNNGV. CDR3 sequence: CASSLGQTNYGYTF. CDR3 in DNA: TGTGCCAGCAGCTTAGGGCAAACTAACTATGGCTACACCTTC.

This clone was recorded once. The V gene is TRBV14, the J gene TRBJ2-5; possible D gene TRBD2, 6 bases. The V end was cut by 6 bases, the J end by 4 bases, with 12 bases between. Germline V gene lookup returns CDR1 SGHDN and CDR2 FVKESK. This CDR3 is 13 amino acids long. The CDR3 DNA reads as TGTGCCAGCAGGCGGAGGGTGGGAGAGACCCAGTACTTC. It encodes CASRRRVGETQYF. Together with reference TRBV14 and TRBJ2-5, the CDR3 gives the full variable domain: EAGVTQFPSHSVIEKGQTVTLRCDPISGHDNLYWYRRVMGKEIKFLLHFVKESKQDESGMPNNRFLAERTGGTYSTLKVQPAELEDSGVYFCASRRRVGETQYFGPGTRLLVL.

This clone turned up a few times. This chain connects TRBV6-5 to TRBJ2-7; no reliable D call. V lost 4 bases and J lost 2, with 12 bases in between. Germline loops: CDR1 MNHEY, CDR2 SVGAGI. This CDR3 has 14 amino acids. CDR3 sequence: CASSLRRDTYEQYF. CDR3 DNA sequence: TGTGCCAGCAGTTTAAGGAGAGACACCTACGAGCAGTACTTC.